The T cell receptor beta chain described here comes from a study of blood T cell repertoires in COVID-19. Study-level information: Both acute and convalescent COVID-19 samples were obtained from the United States, Italy and Spain. PBMCs, B-cell-depleted T cells, or T cells provided the cDNA or gDNA that made up the material.

Study processing details: Estimation of nucleated cell counts relied on the amplification of reference gene primers. Using immunoSEQ multiplex PCR, the repertoire was profiled, and TCRdb retains in-frame clones only, with some absent. V and J calls plus clone size are reproduced from that table; the DNA served to infer D and trimming. The sample records 95,000 to 150,000 clones, nearly 90% being singletons. Germline loops: CDR1 SQVTM, CDR2 ANQGSEA. The junction had 4 bases not matched to a gene; V was cut back by 6 bases and J by 5 bases. The CDR3 loop spans 12 amino acids. V usage is TRBV29-1 and J usage is TRBJ2-1, with 7 bases lining up with TRBD2. Sequencing was carried out using peripheral blood. This clonotype originated in an elderly woman with acute or convalescent COVID-19. The CDR3 reads CSVARGDNEQFF. The CDR3, as DNA: TGCAGCGTCGCTCGGGGGGACAATGAGCAGTTCTTC.